The 26 T cell receptor beta chains below were found in one sample sequenced in a study of cytomegalovirus exposure and HLA in healthy donors. 13 Jbeta primers and 60 Vbeta primers were used for the PCR. Profiling relied on immunoSEQ multiplex PCR, and the TCRdb table lists in-frame clones only, not all of them. This sample yields 110,000 to 150,000 clones, of which about two thirds are seen a single time; 2% to 2.5% belongs to the top ten. Sequenced material: PBMCs. Receptors originate from a man aged 40-49 years in good health and CMV-seronegative.

The count of this clone is one. The junction shows a germline mismatch at one end, possibly a read error. The rearrangement joins TRBV10-3 to TRBJ1-5; D is unclear. Germline values: CDR1 ENHRY, CDR2 SYGVKD. The CDR3 is 12 amino acids. CDR3 sequence (DNA): TGTGCCATCAAGGCGGGGAATGGGCCCCAGAATTTT. As protein: CAIKAGNGPQNF.

The V and J genes are TRBV4-1 and TRBJ2-7; the match to TRBD1 covers 10 bases. Germline CDR1 is MGHRA and CDR2 is YSYEKL. The trim removed 3 bases at V and 5 bases at J, leaving 10 bases unmatched. CDR3 length equals 16 residues. CDR3 in amino acids: CASSHPHPGQGNEQYF. For the CDR3, the DNA is TGCGCCAGCAGCCACCCTCACCCGGGACAGGGGAACGAGCAGTACTTC.

The chain couples TRBV7-6 to TRBJ1-4; TRBD1 might be the D (5 bases). This CDR3 has 15 amino acids. Germline lookup yields CDR1 SGHVS and CDR2 FNYEAQ. V lost 5 bases and J lost 3, with 13 bases in between. The CDR3 reads CASSPGGFPNEKLFF. CDR3 DNA: TGTGCCAGCAGCCCGGGGGGGTTTCCTAATGAAAAACTGTTTTTT.

This clone showed up just a few times. J is TRBJ1-3 and V is TRBV19; D remains ambiguous. CDR1 is LNHDA and CDR2 is SQIVND in the germline V gene (reference sequence). The V and J ends lost 8 bases and 1 base respectively, with 9 bases between them. The CDR3 runs 13 residues. The DNA for the CDR3 is TGTGCCAGTGGTACAGTATCTGGAAACACCATATATTTT. It codes for CASGTVSGNTIYF.

V is TRBV7-6 and J is TRBJ2-5; D is unclear. The CDR3 extends over 13 amino acids. CDR1 is SGHVS and CDR2 is FNYEAQ in the germline V gene. Trimming took 1 base from V and 5 from J, leaving 8 bases between them. The CDR3 reads CASSLVTRETQYF. The CDR3 bases are TGTGCCAGCAGCTTAGTTACCCGGGAGACCCAGTACTTC. The full variable domain, with the rest looked up from reference TRBV7-6 and TRBJ2-5, is GAGVSQSPRYKVTKRGQDVALRCDPISGHVSLYWYRQALGQGPEFLTYFNYEAQQDKSGLPNDRFSAERPEGSISTLTIQRTEQRDSAMYRCASSLVTRETQYFGPGTRLLVL.

This rearrangement joins TRBV28 to TRBJ1-4, with 7 bases that match TRBD1. Germline CDR1 is MDHEN and CDR2 is SYDVKM. The V gene end was trimmed by 4 bases and the J gene end by 7 bases; junction bases not matched to a gene: 9. The CDR3 runs 15 residues. The CDR3 DNA reads TGTGCCAGCAGTTCCGCGACAGGGAGTGTTGAAAAACTGTTTTTT. It codes for CASSSATGSVEKLFF.

V and J are TRBV2 and TRBJ2-7, with D perhaps matching TRBD2 (5 bases). There are 11 residues in the CDR3. Per germline, CDR1 SNHLY and CDR2 FYNNEI. V was clipped by 7 bases and J by 4 bases, with 8 bases between them. CDR3 bases: TGTGCCAGCACGGGGTTTTACGAGCAGTACTTC. Protein: CASTGFYEQYF.

This chain joins TRBV19 and TRBJ2-5; 10 bases match TRBD2. The junction had 1 base not matched to a gene; V was cut back by 4 bases and J by 5 bases. CDR1 and CDR2 from the germline V gene are LNHDA and SQIVND (reference sequence). The CDR3 is 13 amino acids. This CDR3 reads CASSNSGRETQYF. CDR3 nucleotides: TGTGCCAGTAGTAATAGCGGGAGGGAGACCCAGTACTTC. The full variable domain, completed using reference TRBV19 and TRBJ2-5, is DGGITQSPKYLFRKEGQNVTLSCEQNLNHDAMYWYRQDPGQGLRLIYYSQIVNDFQKGDIAEGYSVSREKKESFPLTVTSAQKNPTAFYLCASSNSGRETQYFGPGTRLLVL.

This clone has just a few counts. The gene calls are TRBV6-1 and TRBJ1-1; the D is unclear. CDR1 MNHNS and CDR2 SASEGT come from the germline V gene. This CDR3 contains 16 residues. Trimming cost V 2 bases and J 4 bases, with 17 bases left between them. In nucleotides, the CDR3 is TGTGCCAGCAGTGAATTCCCGGTGGGAGGGATCACTGAAGCTTTCTTT. Protein sequence: CASSEFPVGGITEAFF.

The chain links TRBV6-5 to TRBJ1-1, with TRBD1 as a possible D gene (5 bases). The CDR3 has 14 residues. From germline, CDR1 is MNHEY and CDR2 SVGAGI. V lost 6 bases to trimming and J lost 5 bases, with 16 bases between them. CDR3 DNA: TGTGCCAGCAGATTACTACAGGAAGGGACTGAAGCTTTCTTT. It yields the protein CASRLLQEGTEAFF.

The rearrangement uses TRBV25-1 and TRBJ2-7; TRBD1 matches at 8 bases. The CDR3 is made up of 14 amino acids. In germline, CDR1 is MGHDK, CDR2 SYGVNS. Losses at the gene ends were 8 bases for V and 5 bases for J; bases not matched to a gene: 11. The CDR3 here is CASPPRGRPHEQYF. The CDR3 coding sequence is TGTGCCAGCCCTCCCAGGGGGCGCCCACACGAGCAGTACTTC.

The rearrangement links TRBV5-1 to TRBJ2-3; 8 bases are shared with TRBD2. From germline, CDR1 is SGHRS and CDR2 YFSETQ. After removal of 0 bases from V and 3 bases from J, the junction contained 3 bases not matched to a gene. The CDR3 spans 15 residues. CDR3 nucleotides: TGCGCCAGCAGCTTGGCGGGAGGGCTAACAGATACGCAGTATTTT. Translating it yields CASSLAGGLTDTQYF.

This clone was observed a few times. This sequence joins TRBV5-1 and TRBJ1-1, with a weak D call TRBD1 (6 bases). Trimming cost V 1 base and J 4 bases, with 14 bases left between them. Germline lookup yields CDR1 SGHRS and CDR2 YFSETQ. The CDR3 has 15 amino acids. The CDR3 nucleotides are TGCGCCAGCAGCTTGTTTTTGGGGGCGGGCACTGAAGCTTTCTTT. Its protein is CASSLFLGAGTEAFF.

This clone was seen a few times. The V gene is TRBV25-1, the J gene TRBJ2-7, with 11 bases identical to TRBD2. Losses at the gene ends were 4 bases for V and 4 bases for J; bases not matched to a gene: 6. The germline V gene has CDR1 MGHDK and CDR2 SYGVNS. This CDR3 is 15 amino acids long. The CDR3 DNA follows: TGTGCCAGCAGTGCACCCCTAGCGGGAGGTTACGAGCAGTACTTC. Protein sequence: CASSAPLAGGYEQYF.

V usage is TRBV9 and J usage is TRBJ1-1; a weak D match, TRBD1 (6 bases). The V gene lost 0 bases and the J gene lost 0 bases, with 9 bases spanning the gap. The CDR3 extends over 15 amino acids. CDR1 SGDLS and CDR2 YYNGEE come from the germline V gene. As DNA, the CDR3 is TGTGCCAGCAGCGTAGCTGGGGGCATGAACACTGAAGCTTTCTTT. It yields the protein CASSVAGGMNTEAFF. Complete variable domain (other parts from reference TRBV9 and TRBJ1-1): DSGVTQTPKHLITATGQRVTLRCSPRSGDLSVYWYQQSLDQGLQFLIQYYNGEERAKGNILERFSAQQFPDLHSELNLSSLELGDSALYFCASSVAGGMNTEAFFGQGTRLTVV.

The rearrangement uses TRBV12-5 and TRBJ2-3, with a weak D call TRBD2 (7 bases). Germline values: CDR1 LGHNT, CDR2 FRNRAP. Deletions cut 1 base from V and 10 bases from J, with 21 bases between. The CDR3 has 16 residues. In nucleotides, the CDR3 is TGTGCTAGTGGTTTGGCCCCGACTAGCAGGGGCGAGGCGCAGTATTTT. Translated: CASGLAPTSRGEAQYF.

The rearrangement uses TRBV2 and TRBJ2-7; 7 positions agree with TRBD1. With V trimmed by 2 bases and J by 3 bases, 4 bases remained unmatched. The CDR3 totals 14 residues. CDR1 SNHLY and CDR2 FYNNEI come from the germline V gene. The CDR3 reads CASSEQTGFYEQYF. The CDR3 nucleotides read TGTGCCAGCAGTGAACAGACAGGGTTCTACGAGCAGTACTTC.

V gene TRBV5-4 combines with J gene TRBJ2-1; the D gene is possibly TRBD2 (5 bases). This CDR3 comprises 19 residues. The germline V gene has CDR1 SGHNT and CDR2 YYREEE (reference sequence). Trimming pared 0 bases from V and 3 bases from J, leaving 22 bases between. The CDR3 DNA follows: TGTGCCAGCAGCTTGGTTCGGGGTTTGGGTGGGCTGGTCTACAATGAGCAGTTCTTC. It is translated as CASSLVRGLGGLVYNEQFF.

The chain combines TRBV20-1 with TRBJ2-7; no firm D call. Trimming pared 4 bases from V and 2 bases from J, leaving 6 bases between. CDR1 is DFQATT, CDR2 SNEGSKA, per germline (reference sequence). CDR3 length: 11 residues. The chain's CDR3 is CSAIGPYEQYF. CDR3 DNA sequence: TGCAGTGCTATTGGGCCCTACGAGCAGTACTTC.

The rearrangement uses TRBV10-3 and TRBJ2-3; D call uncertain. This CDR3 spans 12 amino acids. CDR1 is ENHRY, CDR2 SYGVKD, per germline. Trimming removed 3 bases at V and 6 bases at J, with 7 bases between. Here the CDR3 DNA reads TGTGCCATCAGTGATGTCGAGGATACGCAGTATTTT. Translating gives CAISDVEDTQYF.

The chain employs TRBV5-1 and TRBJ1-4, with 9 positions matching TRBD1. The J segment lost 2 bases and the V segment lost 2 bases, leaving 7 bases of the junction unmatched. CDR1 is SGHRS, CDR2 YFSETQ, per germline. The CDR3 runs 17 residues. The CDR3 reads CASSLRGQGATNEKLFF. CDR3 nucleotide sequence: TGCGCCAGCAGCTTAAGGGGACAGGGCGCGACTAATGAAAAACTGTTTTTT.

This clone was counted between two and nine times. The chain joins TRBV5-1 to TRBJ2-7; 10 nucleotides agree with TRBD1. V was pared by 7 bases and J by 5 bases, with 6 bases of the junction left unmatched. CDR3 length equals 13 residues. Germline CDR1 is SGHRS and CDR2 is YFSETQ. The CDR3 DNA is TGCGCCAGCTTGGGACAGGGGTCCCACGAGCAGTACTTC. It yields the protein CASLGQGSHEQYF.

The rearrangement joins TRBV6-4 to TRBJ2-1; possibly TRBD2 for D (6 bases). From germline, CDR1 is MRHNA and CDR2 SNTAGT. V lost 3 bases and J lost 2, with 14 bases in between. The CDR3 loop spans 16 amino acids. This chain's CDR3 is CASSEVVGTPYNEQFF. In DNA form, the CDR3 reads TGTGCCAGCAGTGAGGTTGTAGGGACTCCCTACAATGAGCAGTTCTTC.

The rearrangement joins TRBV6-1 to TRBJ1-4, with 8 bases aligning to TRBD1. J lost 5 bases, V lost 7 bases, and 6 bases had no gene match. The CDR3 is 14 amino acids. Germline CDR1 reads MNHNS; CDR2 reads SASEGT. Here the CDR3 reads CASILNRGNEKLFF. CDR3 sequence (DNA): TGTGCCAGCATTTTGAACAGGGGGAATGAAAAACTGTTTTTT.

This clone was observed a single time. The chain recombines TRBV6-5 with TRBJ1-1; possibly TRBD1 for D (5 bases). The V end lost 5 bases, the J end lost 4 bases, and 8 bases lay between the germline ends. Germline loops: CDR1 MNHEY, CDR2 SVGAGI. This CDR3 region has 12 residues. The CDR3 sequence is CASSRGGTEAFF. Here the CDR3 DNA reads TGTGCCAGCAGTCGGGGGGGCACTGAAGCTTTCTTT.

The gene calls are TRBV29-1 and TRBJ1-5; D may be TRBD1 (6 bases). CDR3 size: 14 residues. V lost 4 bases to trimming and J lost 3 bases, with 13 bases between them. CDR1 is SQVTM, CDR2 ANQGSEA, per germline. The CDR3 sequence is CSVATDSSNQPQHF. In DNA, the CDR3 is TGCAGCGTTGCGACGGACAGCTCCAATCAGCCCCAGCATTTT.